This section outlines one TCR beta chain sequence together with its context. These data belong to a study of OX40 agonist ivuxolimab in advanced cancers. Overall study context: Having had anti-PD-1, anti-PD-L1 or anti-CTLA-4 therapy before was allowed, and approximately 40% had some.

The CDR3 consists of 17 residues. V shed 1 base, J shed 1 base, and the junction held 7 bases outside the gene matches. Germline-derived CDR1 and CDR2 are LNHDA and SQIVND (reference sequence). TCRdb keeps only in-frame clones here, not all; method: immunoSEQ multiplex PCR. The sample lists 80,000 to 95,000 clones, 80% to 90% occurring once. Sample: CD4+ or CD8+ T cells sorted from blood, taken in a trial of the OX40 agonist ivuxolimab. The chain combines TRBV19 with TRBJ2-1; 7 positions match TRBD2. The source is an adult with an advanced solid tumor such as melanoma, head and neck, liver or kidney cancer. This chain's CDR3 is CASSIGGGAGSYNEQFF. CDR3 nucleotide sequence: TGTGCCAGTAGTATAGGGGGTGGAGCGGGGTCCTACAATGAGCAGTTCTTC.